These 13 T cell receptor beta chains were sequenced from one sample in a study of T cells in Graves' hyperthyroidism and ophthalmopathy. Amplified TCR beta CDR3 regions derived from RNA transcripts. The study used the HTBI primer set for a first-round RT-PCR of the TCR CDR3. TCRdb fed the multiplex PCR reads into MiXCR, producing one record per CDR3 protein. Of about 360,000 distinct CDR3 sequences in the sample, about 12% are singletons; the top ten hold about 9.1%. The sequenced sample consisted of blood. These receptors all stem from a woman aged 18-29 years with Graves' hyperthyroidism.

This clonotype has a handful of counts. The chain employs TRBV10-3 and TRBJ1-1; D not resolved. Germline V gene lookup returns CDR1 ENHRY and CDR2 SYGVKD. V lost 3 bases to trimming and J lost 6 bases, with 8 bases between them. The CDR3 consists of 12 residues. CDR3 DNA sequence: TGTGCCATCAGTGACTACCGGGCTGAAGCTTTCTTT. This gives the protein CAISDYRAEAFF.

This clonotype came up many times. This sequence joins TRBV7-3 and TRBJ2-2; TRBD1 is a possible D gene (5 bases). Germline V lookup: CDR1 SGHTA, CDR2 FQGTGA. The ends were cut back, 2 bases at V and 8 bases at J, with 15 bases in the middle. The CDR3 is 15 amino acids. CDR3 in DNA: TGTGCCAGCAGCTTAGGTGACAGAGCCTCAGGGGAGCTGTTTTTT. Translating it yields CASSLGDRASGELFF.

This clonotype was detected a few times. The chain recombines TRBV9 with TRBJ2-3; the D call may be TRBD1 or TRBD2 (5 bases each). Per the germline V gene, CDR1 is SGDLS and CDR2 is YYNGEE. The CDR3 totals 14 residues. Trimming removed 0 bases from V and 3 bases from J, with 8 bases in between. CDR3 region: CASSVAGTTDTQYF. The DNA of the CDR3 is TGTGCCAGCAGCGTAGCTGGGACGACAGATACGCAGTATTTT. Full variable domain (missing parts from reference TRBV9 and TRBJ2-3): DSGVTQTPKHLITATGQRVTLRCSPRSGDLSVYWYQQSLDQGLQFLIQYYNGEERAKGNILERFSAQQFPDLHSELNLSSLELGDSALYFCASSVAGTTDTQYFGPGTRLTVL.

This clonotype was observed many times. The V and J genes are TRBV5-1 and TRBJ2-1; D ambiguous. Per germline, CDR1 SGHRS and CDR2 YFSETQ. The CDR3 loop spans 13 amino acids. V lost 0 bases and J lost 6, with 7 bases in between. Here the CDR3 DNA reads TGCGCCAGCAGCTTGGTCGATCTCAATGAGCAGTTCTTC. Residues: CASSLVDLNEQFF.

The sample holds many counts of this clonotype. This rearrangement joins TRBV13 to TRBJ2-7; 7 bases are a match to TRBD1. Germline V gives CDR1 PRHDT, CDR2 FYEKMQ (reference sequence). J lost 2 bases, V lost 6 bases, and 10 bases had no gene match. The CDR3 has 15 residues. Written as DNA, the CDR3 is TGTGCCAGCAGACGACAGGGATATAGGACCTACGAGCAGTACTTC. It specifies CASRRQGYRTYEQYF. The variable domain in full, completed from reference TRBV13 and TRBJ2-7, reads AAGVIQSPRHLIKEKRETATLKCYPIPRHDTVYWYQQGPGQDPQFLISFYEKMQSDKGSIPDRFSAQQFSDYHSELNMSSLELGDSALYFCASRRQGYRTYEQYFGPGTRLTVT.

This clonotype showed up just a few times. The chain joins TRBV9 to TRBJ2-3, with 7 bases lining up with TRBD2. The J segment lost 3 bases and the V segment lost 9 bases, leaving 10 bases of the junction unmatched. The CDR3 length is 14 residues. Germline CDR1 and CDR2: SGDLS and YYNGEE. The CDR3 sequence: CATGRGDETDTQYF. CDR3 DNA sequence: TGTGCCACCGGCCGGGGGGATGAAACAGATACGCAGTATTTT.

This clonotype came up many times. The J gene is TRBJ2-1, the V gene TRBV7-9; D may correspond to TRBD1 or TRBD2 (5 bases each). The length of the CDR3 is 15 residues. Trimming left V 5 bases short and J 0 bases short, with 11 bases between. Per germline, CDR1 SEHNR and CDR2 FQNEAQ (reference sequence). CDR3 nucleotides: TGTGCCAGCAGCAAAGGGGACCACTCCTACAATGAGCAGTTCTTC. Translation: CASSKGDHSYNEQFF.

This clonotype occurred many times. The chain carries TRBV28 and TRBJ1-2; 7 nucleotides align to TRBD1. With 6 bases clipped from V and 8 bases from J, the junction kept 6 bases outside the gene matches. The CDR3 totals 12 residues. The germline V gene encodes CDR1 MDHEN and CDR2 SYDVKM. The DNA for the CDR3 is TGTGCCAGCAGCATGACAGGGAAAGGCTACACCTTC. Encoded protein: CASSMTGKGYTF.

This clonotype was seen at least ten times. The CDR3 DNA sequence: TGTGCCCACGGGGACGACAGGGACGAGCAGTACTTC. This translates into CAHGDDRDEQYF. The chain has TRBV28 and TRBJ2-7; 7 positions match TRBD1. With V trimmed by 11 bases and J by 5 bases, 9 bases remained unmatched. The CDR3 has 12 amino acids. Germline V gives CDR1 MDHEN, CDR2 SYDVKM.

At least ten counts were recorded for this clonotype. The V call is TRBV7-2, the J call TRBJ2-3, with unresolved D. Trimming took 1 base from V and 1 from J, leaving 6 bases between them. The V gene's germline CDR1 is SGHTA and CDR2 FQGNSA. This CDR3 comprises 14 residues. CDR3 amino acids: CASSLGVGTDTQYF. The CDR3 bases are TGTGCCAGCAGCTTAGGGGTTGGCACAGATACGCAGTATTTT. The variable domain in full, completed from reference TRBV7-2 and TRBJ2-3, reads GAGVSQSPSNKVTEKGKDVELRCDPISGHTALYWYRQSLGQGLEFLIYFQGNSAPDKSGLPSDRFSAERTGGSVSTLTIQRTQQEDSAVYLCASSLGVGTDTQYFGPGTRLTVL.

The V call is TRBV10-3, the J call TRBJ2-5; possibly TRBD2 for D (5 bases). CDR3 size: 14 residues. V lost 0 bases, J lost 2 bases, and 7 bases lay in between. Germline lookup yields CDR1 ENHRY and CDR2 SYGVKD. CDR3 amino acids: CAISESERQETQYF. The CDR3 DNA sequence: TGTGCCATCAGTGAGTCAGAGCGGCAAGAGACCCAGTACTTC.

This clonotype was observed a single time. The J gene is TRBJ2-3, the V gene TRBV6-1; 10 positions agree with TRBD2. Per the germline V gene, CDR1 is MNHNS and CDR2 is SASEGT. The trim removed 5 bases at V and 1 base at J, leaving 6 bases unmatched. This CDR3 region has 16 residues. The CDR3 bases are TGTGCCAGCAGTAAATTAGCGGGAGGACGCACAGATACGCAGTATTTT. This encodes CASSKLAGGRTDTQYF.

The chain uses TRBV30 and TRBJ1-2; D is ambiguous. Germline CDR1 and CDR2: GTSNPN and SVGIG (reference sequence). CDR3 length equals 14 residues. The V gene lost 0 bases and the J gene lost 3 bases, with 11 bases spanning the gap. CDR3 residues: CAWSVLVRDYGYTF. Written as DNA, the CDR3 is TGTGCCTGGAGTGTTCTCGTCCGGGACTATGGCTACACCTTC.